The present TCR beta chain was sequenced within a study of regulatory T cells in long-lasting Graves disease. This clonotype showed up many times. iRepertoire HTBI primers and Arm-PCR of CDR3 regions built TCR beta libraries. TCRdb used MiXCR to reprocess the multiplex PCR reads, holding one entry per CDR3 protein. The sample has about 460,000 distinct CDR3 sequences, 14% seen once. The time point denotes: newly diagnosed GD, antithyroid drugs for less than 3 months. Making the TCR library involved RNA that had been extracted from PBMCs. Trimming took off 5 bases at V and 0 bases at J, with 12 bases between the two ends. The CDR3 loop spans 15 amino acids. CDR1 and CDR2 (germline): SGHTA, FQGNSA. The same data also went into a second study, on T cells in Graves' hyperthyroidism and ophthalmopathy.

V gene TRBV7-2 combines with J gene TRBJ2-3; the D gene is possibly TRBD2 (6 bases). The receptor was isolated from a woman aged 45-65 years with Graves disease. The sequencing here drew on peripheral blood mononuclear cells (PBMCs), taken at new diagnosis, from a patient treated with antithyroid drugs. Here the CDR3 DNA reads TGTGCCAGCAGCCCAAGGACTACTAGCACAGATACGCAGTATTTT. Its protein product is CASSPRTTSTDTQYF.